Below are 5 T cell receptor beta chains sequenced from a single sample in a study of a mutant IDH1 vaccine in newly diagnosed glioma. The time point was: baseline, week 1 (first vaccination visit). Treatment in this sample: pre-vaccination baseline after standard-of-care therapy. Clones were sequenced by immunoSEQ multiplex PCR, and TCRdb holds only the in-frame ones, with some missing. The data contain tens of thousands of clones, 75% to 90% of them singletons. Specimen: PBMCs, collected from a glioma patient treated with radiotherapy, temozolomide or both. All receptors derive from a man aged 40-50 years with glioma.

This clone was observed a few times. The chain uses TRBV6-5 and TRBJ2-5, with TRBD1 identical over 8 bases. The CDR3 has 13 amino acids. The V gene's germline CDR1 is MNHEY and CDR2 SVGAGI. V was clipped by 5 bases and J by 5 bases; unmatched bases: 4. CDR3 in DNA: TGTGCCAGCAGTAGGACAGGGAAGGAGACCCAGTACTTC. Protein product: CASSRTGKETQYF.

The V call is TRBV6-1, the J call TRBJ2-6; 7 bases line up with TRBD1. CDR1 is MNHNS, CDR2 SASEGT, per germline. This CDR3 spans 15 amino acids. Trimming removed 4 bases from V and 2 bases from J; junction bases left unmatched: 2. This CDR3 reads CASSAQGAGANVLTF. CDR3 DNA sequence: TGTGCCAGCAGTGCGCAGGGGGCTGGGGCCAACGTCCTGACTTTC.

CDR3: CASSEYREETQYF. CDR3 DNA sequence: TGTGCCAGCAGTGAATATAGGGAAGAGACCCAGTACTTC. The chain has TRBV25-1 and TRBJ2-5; D call uncertain. V dropped 0 bases and J dropped 3 bases, with 5 bases sitting between them. The germline CDR1 and CDR2 sequences are MGHDK and SYGVNS. The length of the CDR3 is 13 residues.

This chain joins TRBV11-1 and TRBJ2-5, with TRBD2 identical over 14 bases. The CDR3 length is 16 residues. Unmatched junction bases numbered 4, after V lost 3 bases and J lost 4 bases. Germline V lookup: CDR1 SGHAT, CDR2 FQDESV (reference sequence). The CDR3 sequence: CASSFGTSGSIETQYF. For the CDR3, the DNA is TGTGCCAGCAGCTTCGGGACTAGCGGGAGTATAGAGACCCAGTACTTC.

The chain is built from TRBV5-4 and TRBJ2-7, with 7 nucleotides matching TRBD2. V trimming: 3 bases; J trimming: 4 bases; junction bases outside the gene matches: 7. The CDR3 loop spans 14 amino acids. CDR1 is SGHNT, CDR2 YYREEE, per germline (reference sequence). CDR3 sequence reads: CASSSGFGGYEQYF. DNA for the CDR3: TGTGCCAGCAGCTCAGGCTTCGGGGGGTACGAGCAGTACTTC.